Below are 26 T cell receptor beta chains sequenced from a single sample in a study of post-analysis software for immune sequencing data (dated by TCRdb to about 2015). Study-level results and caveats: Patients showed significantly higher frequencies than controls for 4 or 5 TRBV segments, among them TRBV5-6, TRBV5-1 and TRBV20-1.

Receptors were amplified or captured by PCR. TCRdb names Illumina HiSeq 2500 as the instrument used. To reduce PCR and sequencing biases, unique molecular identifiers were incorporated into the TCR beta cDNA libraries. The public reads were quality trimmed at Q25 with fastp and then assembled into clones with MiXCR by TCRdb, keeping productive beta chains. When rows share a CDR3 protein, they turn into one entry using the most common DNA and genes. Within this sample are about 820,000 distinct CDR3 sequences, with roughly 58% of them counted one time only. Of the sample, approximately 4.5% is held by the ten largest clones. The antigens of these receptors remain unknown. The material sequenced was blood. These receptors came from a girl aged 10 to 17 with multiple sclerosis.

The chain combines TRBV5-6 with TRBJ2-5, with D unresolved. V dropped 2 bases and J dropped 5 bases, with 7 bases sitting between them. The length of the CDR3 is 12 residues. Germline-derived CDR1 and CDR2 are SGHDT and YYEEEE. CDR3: CASSLFVETQYF. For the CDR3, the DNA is TGTGCCAGCAGCTTATTTGTGGAGACCCAGTACTTC.

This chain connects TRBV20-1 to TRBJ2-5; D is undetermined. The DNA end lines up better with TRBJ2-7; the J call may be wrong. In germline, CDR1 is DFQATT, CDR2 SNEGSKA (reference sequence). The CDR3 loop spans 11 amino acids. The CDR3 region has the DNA TGCAGTGCTAGAGATCCTCCCGAGCAGTACTTC. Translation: CSARDPPEQYF.

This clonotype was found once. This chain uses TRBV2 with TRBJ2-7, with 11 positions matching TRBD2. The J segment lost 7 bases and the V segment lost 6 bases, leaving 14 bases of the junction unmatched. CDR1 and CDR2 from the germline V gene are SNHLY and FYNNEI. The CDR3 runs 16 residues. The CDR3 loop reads CASRPSGLADPKEQYF. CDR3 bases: TGTGCCAGCAGGCCTTCGGGACTAGCGGACCCTAAAGAGCAGTACTTC.

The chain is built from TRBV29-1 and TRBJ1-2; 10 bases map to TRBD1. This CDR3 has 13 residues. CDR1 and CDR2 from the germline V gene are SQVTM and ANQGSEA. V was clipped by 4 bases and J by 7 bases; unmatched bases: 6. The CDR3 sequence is CSVGRDRGRGYTF. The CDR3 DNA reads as TGCAGCGTTGGAAGGGACAGGGGTCGTGGCTACACCTTC.

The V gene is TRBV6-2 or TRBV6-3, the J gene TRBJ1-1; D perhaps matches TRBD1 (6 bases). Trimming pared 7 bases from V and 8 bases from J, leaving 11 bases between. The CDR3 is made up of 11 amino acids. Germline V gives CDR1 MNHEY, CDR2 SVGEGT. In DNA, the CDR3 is TGTGCCAGCATGACAGGATTCGAAGCTTTCTTT. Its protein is CASMTGFEAFF.

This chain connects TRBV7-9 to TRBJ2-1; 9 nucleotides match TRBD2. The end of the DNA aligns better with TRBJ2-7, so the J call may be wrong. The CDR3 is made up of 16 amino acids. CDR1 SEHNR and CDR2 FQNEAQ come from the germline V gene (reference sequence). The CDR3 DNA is TGTGCCAGCAGCTTAGAAGCGGGACTAGCAGGATACGAGCAGTACTTC. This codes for CASSLEAGLAGYEQYF.

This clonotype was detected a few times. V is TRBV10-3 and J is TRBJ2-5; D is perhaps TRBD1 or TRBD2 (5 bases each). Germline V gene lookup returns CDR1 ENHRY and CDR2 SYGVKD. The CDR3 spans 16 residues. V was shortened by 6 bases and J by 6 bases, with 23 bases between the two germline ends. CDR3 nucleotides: TGTGCCATCAGGGAGGAAGAGGGGCGCGGTGGGAAGACCCAGTACTTC. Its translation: CAIREEEGRGGKTQYF.

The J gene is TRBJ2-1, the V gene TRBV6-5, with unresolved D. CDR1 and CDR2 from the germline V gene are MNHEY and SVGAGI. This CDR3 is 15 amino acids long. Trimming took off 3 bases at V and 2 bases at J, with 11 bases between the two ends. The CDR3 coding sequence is TGTGCCAGCAGTTATTTTGGCGGAACCTACAATGAGCAGTTCTTC. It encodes CASSYFGGTYNEQFF.

The CDR3 protein is CASSQPRTSGYETQYF. CDR3 sequence (DNA): TGCGCCAGCAGCCAACCTCGGACTAGCGGTTATGAGACCCAGTACTTC. The chain links TRBV5-1 to TRBJ2-5; 10 bases map to TRBD2. Germline V CDR1 and CDR2: SGHRS, YFSETQ. Trimming removed 4 bases from V and 5 bases from J; junction bases left unmatched: 11. The CDR3 loop spans 16 amino acids.

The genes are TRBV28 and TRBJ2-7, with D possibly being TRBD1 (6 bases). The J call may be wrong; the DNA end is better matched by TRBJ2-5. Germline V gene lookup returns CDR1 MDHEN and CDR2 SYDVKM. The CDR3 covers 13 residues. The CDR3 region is CASSLLRGQTQYF. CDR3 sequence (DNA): TGTGCCAGCAGTTTACTCAGGGGTCAGACCCAGTACTTC.

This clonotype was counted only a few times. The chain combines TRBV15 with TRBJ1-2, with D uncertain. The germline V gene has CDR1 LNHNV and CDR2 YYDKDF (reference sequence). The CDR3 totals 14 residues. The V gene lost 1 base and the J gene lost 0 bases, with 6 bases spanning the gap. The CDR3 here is CATSRVDTNYGYTF. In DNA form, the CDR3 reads TGTGCCACCAGCAGAGTTGACACTAACTATGGCTACACCTTC.

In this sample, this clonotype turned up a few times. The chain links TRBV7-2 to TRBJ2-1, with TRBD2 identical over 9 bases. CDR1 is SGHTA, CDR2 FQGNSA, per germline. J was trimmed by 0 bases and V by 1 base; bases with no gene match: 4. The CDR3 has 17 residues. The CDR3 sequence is CASSLVAGVSSYNEQFF. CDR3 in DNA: TGTGCCAGCAGCTTAGTAGCGGGGGTTAGCTCCTACAATGAGCAGTTCTTC.

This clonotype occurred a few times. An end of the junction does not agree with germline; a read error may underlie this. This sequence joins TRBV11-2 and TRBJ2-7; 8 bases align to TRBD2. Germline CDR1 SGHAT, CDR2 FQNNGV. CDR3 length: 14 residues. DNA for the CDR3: TGTGCCAGCAGCTTCGGCGGGGGGCGGGACGAGCGGTACTTC. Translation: CASSFGGGRDERYF.

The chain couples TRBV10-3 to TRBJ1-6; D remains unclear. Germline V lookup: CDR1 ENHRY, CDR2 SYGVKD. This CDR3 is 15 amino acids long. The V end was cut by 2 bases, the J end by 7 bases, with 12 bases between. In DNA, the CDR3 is TGTGCCATCAGTGAGGGCAGGAGTCTCAATTCACCCCTCCACTTT. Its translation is CAISEGRSLNSPLHF.

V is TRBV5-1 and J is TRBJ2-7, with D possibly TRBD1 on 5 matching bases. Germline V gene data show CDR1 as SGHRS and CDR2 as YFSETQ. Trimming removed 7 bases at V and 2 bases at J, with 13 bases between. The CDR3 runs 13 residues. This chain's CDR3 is CASGQGLTYEQYF. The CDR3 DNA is TGCGCCAGCGGCCAGGGCCTAACCTACGAGCAGTACTTC.

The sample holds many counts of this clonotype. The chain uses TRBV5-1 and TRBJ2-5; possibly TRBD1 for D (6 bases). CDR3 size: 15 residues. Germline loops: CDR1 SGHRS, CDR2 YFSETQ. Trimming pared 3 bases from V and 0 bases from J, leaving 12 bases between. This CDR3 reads CASSSGQPHQETQYF. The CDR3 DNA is TGCGCCAGCAGCTCTGGACAGCCCCACCAAGAGACCCAGTACTTC. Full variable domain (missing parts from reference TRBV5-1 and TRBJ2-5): KAGVTQTPRYLIKTRGQQVTLSCSPISGHRSVSWYQQTPGQGLQFLFEYFSETQRNKGNFPGRFSGRQFSNSRSEMNVSTLELGDSALYLCASSSGQPHQETQYFGPGTRLLVL.

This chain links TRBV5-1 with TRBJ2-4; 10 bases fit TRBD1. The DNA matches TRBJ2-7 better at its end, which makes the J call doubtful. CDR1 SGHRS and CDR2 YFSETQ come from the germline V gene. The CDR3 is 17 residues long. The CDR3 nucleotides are TGCGCCAGCAGCTTGGACGGACAGGGGGGCACAGGCTACGAGCAGTACTTC. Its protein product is CASSLDGQGGTGYEQYF.

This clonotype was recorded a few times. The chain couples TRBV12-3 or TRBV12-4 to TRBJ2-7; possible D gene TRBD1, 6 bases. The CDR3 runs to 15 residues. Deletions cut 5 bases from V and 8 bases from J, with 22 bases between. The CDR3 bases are TGTGCCAGCAGTATCTCCGGGACAAAAAAAGGGAAGCAGTACTTC. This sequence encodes CASSISGTKKGKQYF.

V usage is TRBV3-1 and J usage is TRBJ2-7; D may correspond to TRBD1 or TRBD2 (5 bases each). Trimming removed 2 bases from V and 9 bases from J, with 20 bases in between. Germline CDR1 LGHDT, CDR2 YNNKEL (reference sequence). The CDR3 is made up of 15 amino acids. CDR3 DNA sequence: TGTGCCAGCAGCCAACCGGGACGGTTTACTATCGGGCAGTACTTC. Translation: CASSQPGRFTIGQYF.

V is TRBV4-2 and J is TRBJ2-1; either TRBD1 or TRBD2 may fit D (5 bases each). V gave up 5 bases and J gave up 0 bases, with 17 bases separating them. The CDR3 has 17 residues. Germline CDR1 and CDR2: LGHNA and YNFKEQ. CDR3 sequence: CASSAPRRGSSYNEQFF. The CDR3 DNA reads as TGTGCCAGCAGCGCGCCCCGCCGGGGCAGCTCCTACAATGAGCAGTTCTTC.

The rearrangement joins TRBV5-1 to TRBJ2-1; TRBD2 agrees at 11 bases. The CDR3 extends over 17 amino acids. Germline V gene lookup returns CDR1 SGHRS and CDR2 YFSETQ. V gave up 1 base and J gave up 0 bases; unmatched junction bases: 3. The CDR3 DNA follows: TGCGCCAGCAGCTTGTTAGCGGGGGGGAGCTCCTACAATGAGCAGTTCTTC. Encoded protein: CASSLLAGGSSYNEQFF.

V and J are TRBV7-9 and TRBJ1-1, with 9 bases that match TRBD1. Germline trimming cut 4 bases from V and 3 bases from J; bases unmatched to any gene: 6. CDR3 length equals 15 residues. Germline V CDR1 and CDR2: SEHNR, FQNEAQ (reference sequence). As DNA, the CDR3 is TGTGCCAGCAGCTCCCCCGACAGGGGGTACACTGAAGCTTTCTTT. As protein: CASSSPDRGYTEAFF.

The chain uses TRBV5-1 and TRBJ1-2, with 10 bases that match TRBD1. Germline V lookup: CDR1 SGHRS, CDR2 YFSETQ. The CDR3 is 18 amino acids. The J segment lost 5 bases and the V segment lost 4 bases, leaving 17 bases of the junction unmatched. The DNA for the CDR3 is TGCGCCAGCAGCGGGTCTAGTTGGCCGGGACAGGGGAAGTATGGCTACACCTTC. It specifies CASSGSSWPGQGKYGYTF.

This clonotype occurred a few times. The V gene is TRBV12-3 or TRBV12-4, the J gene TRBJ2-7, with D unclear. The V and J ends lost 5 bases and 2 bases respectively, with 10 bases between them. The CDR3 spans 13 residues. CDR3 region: CASSNSKAYEQYF. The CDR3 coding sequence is TGTGCCAGCAGTAACAGCAAAGCCTACGAGCAGTACTTC.

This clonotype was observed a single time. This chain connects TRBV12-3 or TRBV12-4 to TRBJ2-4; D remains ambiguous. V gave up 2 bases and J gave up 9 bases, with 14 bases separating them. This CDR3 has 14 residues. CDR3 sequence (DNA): TGTGCCAGCAGTTTACGCGGCAATTATGTCATTCAGTACTTC. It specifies CASSLRGNYVIQYF.

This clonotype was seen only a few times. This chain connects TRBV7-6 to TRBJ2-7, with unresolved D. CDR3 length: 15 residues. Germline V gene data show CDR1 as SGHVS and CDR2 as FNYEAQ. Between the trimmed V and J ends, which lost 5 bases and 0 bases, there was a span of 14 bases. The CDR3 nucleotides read TGTGCCAGCAGCCCGACCGGCGGTCGCTCCTACGAGCAGTACTTC. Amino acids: CASSPTGGRSYEQYF.